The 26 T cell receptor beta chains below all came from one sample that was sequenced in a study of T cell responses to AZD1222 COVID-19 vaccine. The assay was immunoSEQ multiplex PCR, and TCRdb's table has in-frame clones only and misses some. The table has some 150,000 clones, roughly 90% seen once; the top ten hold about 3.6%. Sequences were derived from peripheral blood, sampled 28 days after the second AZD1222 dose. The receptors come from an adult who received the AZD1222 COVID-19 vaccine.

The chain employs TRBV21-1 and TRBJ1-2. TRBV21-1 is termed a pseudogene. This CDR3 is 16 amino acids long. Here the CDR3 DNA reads TGTGCCAGCAGCAATGCCTCCTCCCTCCGGAGCTATGGCTACACCTTC. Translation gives CASSNASSLRSYGYTF.

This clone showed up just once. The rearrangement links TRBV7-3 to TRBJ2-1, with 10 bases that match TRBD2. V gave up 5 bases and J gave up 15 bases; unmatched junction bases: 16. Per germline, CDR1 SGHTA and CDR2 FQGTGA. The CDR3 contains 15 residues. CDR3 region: CASSPPGASGSERFF. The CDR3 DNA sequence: TGTGCCAGCAGCCCCCCTGGGGCTAGCGGGAGTGAGAGGTTCTTC. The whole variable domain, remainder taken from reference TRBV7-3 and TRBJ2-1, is GAGVSQTPSNKVTEKGKYVELRCDPISGHTALYWYRQSLGQGPEFLIYFQGTGAADDSGLPNDRFFAVRPEGSVSTLKIQRTERGDSAVYLCASSPPGASGSERFFGPGTRLTVL.

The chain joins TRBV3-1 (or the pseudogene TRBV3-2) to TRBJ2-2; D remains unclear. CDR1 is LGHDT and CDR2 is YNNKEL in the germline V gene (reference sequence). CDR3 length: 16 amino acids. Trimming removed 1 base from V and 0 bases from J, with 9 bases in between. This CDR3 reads CASSQGSPANTGELFF. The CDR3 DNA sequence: TGTGCCAGCAGCCAAGGTAGTCCGGCGAACACCGGGGAGCTGTTTTTT.

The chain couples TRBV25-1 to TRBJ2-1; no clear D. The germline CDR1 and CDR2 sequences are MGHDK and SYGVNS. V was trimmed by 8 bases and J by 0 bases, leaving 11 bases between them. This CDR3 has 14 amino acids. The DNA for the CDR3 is TGTGCCAGCGAGTCAGGAAGCTCCTACAATGAGCAGTTCTTC. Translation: CASESGSSYNEQFF. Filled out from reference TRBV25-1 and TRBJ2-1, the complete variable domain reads EADIYQTPRYLVIGTGKKITLECSQTMGHDKMYWYQQDPGMELHLIHYSYGVNSTEKGDLSSESTVSRIRTEHFPLTLESARPSHTSQYLCASESGSSYNEQFFGPGTRLTVL.

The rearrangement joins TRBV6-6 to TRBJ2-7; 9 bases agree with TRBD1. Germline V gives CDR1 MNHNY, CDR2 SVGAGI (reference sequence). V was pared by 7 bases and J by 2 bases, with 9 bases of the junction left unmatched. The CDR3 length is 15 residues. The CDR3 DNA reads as TGTGCCAGCACCATGGGACAGGGAAGAACCTACGAGCAGTACTTC. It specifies CASTMGQGRTYEQYF.

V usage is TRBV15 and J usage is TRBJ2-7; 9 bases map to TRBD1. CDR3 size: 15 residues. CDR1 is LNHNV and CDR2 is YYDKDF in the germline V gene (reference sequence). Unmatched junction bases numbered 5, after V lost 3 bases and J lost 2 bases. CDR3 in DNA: TGTGCCACCAGCAGGGAACAGGGGGCCCCCTACGAGCAGTACTTC. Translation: CATSREQGAPYEQYF.

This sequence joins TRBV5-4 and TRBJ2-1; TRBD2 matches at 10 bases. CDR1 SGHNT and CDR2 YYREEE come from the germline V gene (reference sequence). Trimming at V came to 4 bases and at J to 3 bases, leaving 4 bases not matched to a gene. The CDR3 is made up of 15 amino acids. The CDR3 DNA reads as TGTGCCAGCAGCGTCGGACTAGCGGACTACAATGAGCAGTTCTTC. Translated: CASSVGLADYNEQFF.

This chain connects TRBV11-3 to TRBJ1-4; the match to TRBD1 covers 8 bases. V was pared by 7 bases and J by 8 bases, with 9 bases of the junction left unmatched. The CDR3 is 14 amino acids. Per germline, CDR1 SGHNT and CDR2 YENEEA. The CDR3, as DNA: TGTGCCAGCACCAGGACAGGGTATCGGGAAAAACTGTTTTTT. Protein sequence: CASTRTGYREKLFF.

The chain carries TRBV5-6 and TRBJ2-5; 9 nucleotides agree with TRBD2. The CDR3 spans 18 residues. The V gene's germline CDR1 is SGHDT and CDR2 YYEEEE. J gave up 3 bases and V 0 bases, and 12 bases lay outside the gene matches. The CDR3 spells CASSLAPSLAGGKETQYF. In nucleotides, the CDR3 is TGTGCCAGCAGCTTGGCCCCCTCACTAGCGGGTGGAAAAGAGACCCAGTACTTC. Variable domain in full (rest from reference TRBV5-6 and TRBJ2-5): DAGVTQSPTHLIKTRGQQVTLRCSPKSGHDTVSWYQQALGQGPQFIFQYYEEEERQRGNFPDRFSGHQFPNYSSELNVNALLLGDSALYLCASSLAPSLAGGKETQYFGPGTRLLVL.

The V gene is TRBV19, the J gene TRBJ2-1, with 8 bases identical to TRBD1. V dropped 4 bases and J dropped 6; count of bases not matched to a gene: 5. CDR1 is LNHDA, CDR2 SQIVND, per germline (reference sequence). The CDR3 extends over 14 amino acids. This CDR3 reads CASSSRGHLNEQFF. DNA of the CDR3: TGTGCCAGTAGTAGCAGGGGGCATCTCAATGAGCAGTTCTTC.

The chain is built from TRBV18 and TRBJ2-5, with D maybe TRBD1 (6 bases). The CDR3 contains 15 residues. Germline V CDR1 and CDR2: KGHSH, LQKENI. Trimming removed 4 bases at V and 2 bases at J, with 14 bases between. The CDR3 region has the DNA TGTGCCAGCTCACAGGGGTATGGACAGCAAGAGACCCAGTACTTC. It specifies CASSQGYGQQETQYF.

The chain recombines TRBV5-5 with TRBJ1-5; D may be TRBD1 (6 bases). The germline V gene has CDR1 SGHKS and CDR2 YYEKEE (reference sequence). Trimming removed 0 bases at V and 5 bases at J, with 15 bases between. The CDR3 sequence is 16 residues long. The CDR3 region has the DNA TGTGCCAGCAGCTTGGTGGGGGGCAGAACGGATCAGCCCCAGCATTTT. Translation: CASSLVGGRTDQPQHF.

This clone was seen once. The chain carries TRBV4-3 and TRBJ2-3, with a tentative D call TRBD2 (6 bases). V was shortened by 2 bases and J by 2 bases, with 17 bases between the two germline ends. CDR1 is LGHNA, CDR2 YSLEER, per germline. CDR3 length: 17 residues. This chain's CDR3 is CASSQWGTSKSTDTQYF. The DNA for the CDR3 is TGCGCCAGCAGCCAATGGGGTACTAGCAAATCCACAGATACGCAGTATTTT.

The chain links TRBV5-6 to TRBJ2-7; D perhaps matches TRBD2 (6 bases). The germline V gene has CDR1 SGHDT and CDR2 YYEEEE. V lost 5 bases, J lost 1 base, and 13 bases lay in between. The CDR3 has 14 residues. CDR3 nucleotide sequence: TGTGCCAGCAGTCACGGGCGGGGTTCCTACGAGCAGTACTTC. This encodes CASSHGRGSYEQYF.

CDR3 nucleotide sequence: TGTGCCAGCAGCTATCACGCCGACAGGGCTCGAGGCTACACCTTC. Translating gives CASSYHADRARGYTF. This chain links TRBV7-2 with TRBJ1-2; the match to TRBD1 covers 7 bases. The CDR3 contains 15 residues. V trimming: 4 bases; J trimming: 8 bases; junction bases outside the gene matches: 13. Germline V CDR1 and CDR2: SGHTA, FQGNSA.

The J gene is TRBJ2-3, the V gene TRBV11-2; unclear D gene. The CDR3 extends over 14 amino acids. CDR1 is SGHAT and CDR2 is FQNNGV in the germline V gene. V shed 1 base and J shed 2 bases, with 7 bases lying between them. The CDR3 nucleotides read TGTGCCAGCAGCTTAGGGCGCCTCACAGATACGCAGTATTTT. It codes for CASSLGRLTDTQYF.

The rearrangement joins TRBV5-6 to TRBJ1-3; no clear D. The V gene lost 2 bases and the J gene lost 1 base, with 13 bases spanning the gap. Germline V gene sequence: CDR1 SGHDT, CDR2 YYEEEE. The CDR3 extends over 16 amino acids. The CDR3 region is CASSFLGVRSGNTIYF. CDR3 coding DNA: TGTGCCAGCAGCTTCCTCGGGGTTCGGTCTGGAAACACCATATATTTT.

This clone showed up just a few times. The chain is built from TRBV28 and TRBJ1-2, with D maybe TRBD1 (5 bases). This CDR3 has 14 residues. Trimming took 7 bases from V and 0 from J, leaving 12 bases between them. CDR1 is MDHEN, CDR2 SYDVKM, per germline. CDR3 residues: CASISGGSNYGYTF. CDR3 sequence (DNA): TGTGCCAGCATTAGTGGGGGTTCTAACTATGGCTACACCTTC.

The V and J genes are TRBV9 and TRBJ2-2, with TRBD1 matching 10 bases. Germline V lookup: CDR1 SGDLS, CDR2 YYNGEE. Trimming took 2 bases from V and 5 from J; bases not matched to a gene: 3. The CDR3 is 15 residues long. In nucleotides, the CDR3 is TGTGCCAGCAGCGTCCGGGACAGGGGTACCGGGGAGCTGTTTTTT. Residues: CASSVRDRGTGELFF.

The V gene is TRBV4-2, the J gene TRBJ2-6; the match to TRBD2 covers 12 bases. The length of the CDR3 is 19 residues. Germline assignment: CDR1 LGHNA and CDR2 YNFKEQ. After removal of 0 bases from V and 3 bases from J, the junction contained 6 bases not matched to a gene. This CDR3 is CASSQDGLAGGFGANVLTF. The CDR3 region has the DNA TGTGCCAGCAGCCAAGATGGGCTAGCGGGAGGGTTTGGGGCCAACGTCCTGACTTTC.

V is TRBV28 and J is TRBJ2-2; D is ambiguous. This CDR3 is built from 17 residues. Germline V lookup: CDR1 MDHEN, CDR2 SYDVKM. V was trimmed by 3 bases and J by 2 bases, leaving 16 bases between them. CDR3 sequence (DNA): TGTGCCAGCAGTTTTCACGCAGCGACGAGTAACACCGGGGAGCTGTTTTTT. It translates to CASSFHAATSNTGELFF.

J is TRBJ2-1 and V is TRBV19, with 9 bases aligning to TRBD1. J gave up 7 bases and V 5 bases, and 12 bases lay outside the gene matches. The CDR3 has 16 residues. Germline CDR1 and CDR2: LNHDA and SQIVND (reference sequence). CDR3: CASSPGTGWPPNEQFF. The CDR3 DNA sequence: TGTGCCAGTAGTCCCGGGACAGGGTGGCCCCCGAATGAGCAGTTCTTC.

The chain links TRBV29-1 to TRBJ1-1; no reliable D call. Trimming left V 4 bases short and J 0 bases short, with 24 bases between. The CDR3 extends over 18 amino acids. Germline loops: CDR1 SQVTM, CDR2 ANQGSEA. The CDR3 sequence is CSVVKGKGSNLLNTEAFF. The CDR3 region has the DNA TGCAGCGTTGTAAAGGGTAAGGGTTCAAACTTACTGAACACTGAAGCTTTCTTT. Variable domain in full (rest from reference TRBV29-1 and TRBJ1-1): SAVISQKPSRDICQRGTSLTIQCQVDSQVTMMFWYRQQPGQSLTLIATANQGSEATYESGFVIDKFPISRPNLTFSTLTVSNMSPEDSSIYLCSVVKGKGSNLLNTEAFFGQGTRLTVV.

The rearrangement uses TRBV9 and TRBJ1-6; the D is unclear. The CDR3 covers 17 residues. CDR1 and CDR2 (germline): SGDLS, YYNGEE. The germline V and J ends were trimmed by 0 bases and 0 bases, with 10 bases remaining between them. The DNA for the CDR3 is TGTGCCAGCAGCGTAGCGGGCCAGAGCTCCTATAATTCACCCCTCCACTTT. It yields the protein CASSVAGQSSYNSPLHF.

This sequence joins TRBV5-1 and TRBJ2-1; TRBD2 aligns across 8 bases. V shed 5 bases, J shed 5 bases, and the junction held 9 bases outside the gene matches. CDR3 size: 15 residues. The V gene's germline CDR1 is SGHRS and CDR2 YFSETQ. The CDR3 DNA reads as TGCGCCAGCAGGTTAATGGCGGGAGGCCACAATGAGCAGTTCTTC. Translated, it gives CASRLMAGGHNEQFF.

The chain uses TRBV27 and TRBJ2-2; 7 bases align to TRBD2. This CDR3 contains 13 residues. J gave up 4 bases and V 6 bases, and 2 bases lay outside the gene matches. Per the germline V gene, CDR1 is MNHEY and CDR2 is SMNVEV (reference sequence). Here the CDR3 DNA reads TGTGCCAGCAGGGGCGGGAGCACCGGGGAGCTGTTTTTT. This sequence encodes CASRGGSTGELFF.